The clone carrying this T cell receptor (beta chain) was counted ten times or more. Its antigen is undetermined. The entry originates in a study of T cell repertoires in cytomegalovirus infection. Study-level results: Public TCR beta family frequency separated CMV-and-HLA carriers, including in an independent cohort. Ex vivo responses were dominated by HLA-C-restricted CMV-specific TCR beta clonotypes.

Trimming took off 4 bases at V and 3 bases at J, with 16 bases between the two ends. The CDR3 covers 16 residues. In germline, CDR1 is SGHVS, CDR2 FNYEAQ. A single record per CDR3 protein comes from TCRdb applying MiXCR to the reads. The sample carries about 310,000 distinct CDR3 sequences, 25% recorded once. This sequence was found in a human donor in good health (CMV status not recorded). Some clones in this sample may be carry-over from other donors' samples. The chain uses TRBV7-6 and TRBJ2-1; D is ambiguous. Sequencing used cultured PBMCs, obtained from culture after CMV antigen stimulation. The CDR3 loop is CASSSRPGSNYNEQFF. DNA for the CDR3: TGTGCCAGCAGCTCACGACCCGGCTCTAACTACAATGAGCAGTTCTTC.